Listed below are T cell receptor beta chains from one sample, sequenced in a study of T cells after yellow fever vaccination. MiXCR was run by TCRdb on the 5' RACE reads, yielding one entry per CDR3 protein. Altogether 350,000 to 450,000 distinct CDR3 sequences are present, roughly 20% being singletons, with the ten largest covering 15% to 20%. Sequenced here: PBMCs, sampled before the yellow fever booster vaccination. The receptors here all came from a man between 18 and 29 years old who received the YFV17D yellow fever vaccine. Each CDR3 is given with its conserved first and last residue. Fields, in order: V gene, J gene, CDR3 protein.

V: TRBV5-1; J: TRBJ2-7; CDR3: CASSLFEAGGPSYEQYF
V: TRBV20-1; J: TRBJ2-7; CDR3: CSARRDYEQYF
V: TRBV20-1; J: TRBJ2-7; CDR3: CSATQGAGYEQYF
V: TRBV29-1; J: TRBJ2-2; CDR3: CSVDPGENTGELFF
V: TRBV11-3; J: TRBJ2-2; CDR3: CASSLRRTGYTGELFF
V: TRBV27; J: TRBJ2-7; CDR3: CASSSTTSLVSYEQYF
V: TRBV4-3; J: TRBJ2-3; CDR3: CASSQGGTSGGTDTQYF
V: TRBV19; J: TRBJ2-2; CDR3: CASSIDRKTSVPTGELFF
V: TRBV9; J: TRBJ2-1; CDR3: CASSVGQGYNEQFF
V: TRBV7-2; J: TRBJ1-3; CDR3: CASSGISGNTIYF
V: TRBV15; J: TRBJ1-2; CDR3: CATSREDRGSGYTF
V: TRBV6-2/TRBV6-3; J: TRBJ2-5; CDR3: CASRLAGGPGTQYF
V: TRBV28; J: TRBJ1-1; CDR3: CASGWTDRMNTEAFF
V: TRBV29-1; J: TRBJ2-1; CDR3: CSVDPRGQGTYNEQFF
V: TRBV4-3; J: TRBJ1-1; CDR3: CASSHSVDTEAFF
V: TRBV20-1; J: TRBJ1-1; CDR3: CSAPDRGSHTEAFF
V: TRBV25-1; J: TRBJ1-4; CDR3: CASSGGTRNEKLFF
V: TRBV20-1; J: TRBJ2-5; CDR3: CSAAGLAGPQETQYF
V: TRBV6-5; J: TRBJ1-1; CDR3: CASSYPVTEAFF
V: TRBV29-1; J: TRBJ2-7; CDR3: CSVEGLSGYEQYF
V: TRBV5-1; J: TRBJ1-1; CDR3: CASSLEPGEDTEAFF
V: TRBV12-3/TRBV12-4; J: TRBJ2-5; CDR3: CASSASRWRGDQETQYF
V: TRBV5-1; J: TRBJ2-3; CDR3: CASSLGGGALGDTQYF
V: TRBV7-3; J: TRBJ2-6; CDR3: CASSLIGLGANVLTF
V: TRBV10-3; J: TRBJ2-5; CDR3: CAISAGDGQETQYF
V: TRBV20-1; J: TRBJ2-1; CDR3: CSAGTGLGVNEQFF
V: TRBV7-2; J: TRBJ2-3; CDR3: CASSLTGGFTDTQYF
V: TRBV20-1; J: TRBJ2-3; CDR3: CSARRAGGGTDTQYF
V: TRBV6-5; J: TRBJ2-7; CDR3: CASKLMRARDEQYF
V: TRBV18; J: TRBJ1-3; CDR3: CASSPPSINTIYF
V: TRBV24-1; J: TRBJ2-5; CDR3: CATRARDTSGGETQYF
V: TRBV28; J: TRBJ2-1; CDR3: CASSTLPTSDYNEQFF
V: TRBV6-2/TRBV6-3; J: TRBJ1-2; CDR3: CASSRDYYGYTF
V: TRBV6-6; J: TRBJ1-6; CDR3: CASTQGGAGPMALHF
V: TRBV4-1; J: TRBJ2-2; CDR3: CASSPGGKGNTGELFF
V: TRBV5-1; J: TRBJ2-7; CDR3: CASSSRRGASSYEQYF
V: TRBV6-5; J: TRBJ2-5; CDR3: CASSLPPSGRPETQYF
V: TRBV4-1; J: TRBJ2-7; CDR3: CASSHGGTAAYDQYF
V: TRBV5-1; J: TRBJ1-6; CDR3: CASSADRVGSPLHF
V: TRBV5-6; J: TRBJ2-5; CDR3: CASSERWASDPETQYF
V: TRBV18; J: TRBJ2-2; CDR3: CASSPRQPNTGELFF
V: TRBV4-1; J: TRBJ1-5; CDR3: CASSQRQVSNQPQHF
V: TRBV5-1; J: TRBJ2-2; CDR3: CASSLMGQELGTGELFF
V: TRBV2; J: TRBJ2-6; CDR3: CASNRQGGGRASGANVLTF
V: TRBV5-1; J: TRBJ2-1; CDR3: CASSYEERVYNEQFF
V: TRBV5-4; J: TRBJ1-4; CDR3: CASSLSGTVNEKLFF
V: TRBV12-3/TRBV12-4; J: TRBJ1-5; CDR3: CASSRDGDSNQPQHF
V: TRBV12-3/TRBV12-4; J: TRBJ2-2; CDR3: CASRENSPGELFF
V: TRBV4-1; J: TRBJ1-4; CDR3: CASSRGLINEKLFF
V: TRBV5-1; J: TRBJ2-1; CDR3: CASTLGHILYNEQFF
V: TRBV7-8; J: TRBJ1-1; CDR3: CASTPGRRGPIAEAFF
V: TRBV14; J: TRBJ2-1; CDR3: CASGQGDEQFF
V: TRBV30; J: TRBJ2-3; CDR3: CAWSEGSVTQYF
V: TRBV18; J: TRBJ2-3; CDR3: CASSPTEKDTQYF
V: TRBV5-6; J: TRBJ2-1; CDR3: CASSPRGLRQFF